This T cell receptor (beta chain) was recovered during a study of cytomegalovirus exposure and HLA in healthy donors. Study-level background: The same platform was used for the roughly 110 validation repertoires as for the 666 first-cohort repertoires, as reported in a later analysis. Broader study findings: Investigators reported 150 to 200 TCR beta chains as tied to cytomegalovirus. Confirmation was obtained in vitro that a few CMV-associated chains are specific for CMV antigens.

This CDR3 spans 18 amino acids. CDR1 and CDR2 from the germline V gene are SEHNR and FQNEAQ (reference sequence). V was trimmed by 5 bases and J by 4 bases, leaving 27 bases between them. On this clone: Its antigen is not known.

The donors belonged to the approximately 110-subject validation cohort, separate from the approximately 700-subject first cohort. The method was immunoSEQ multiplex PCR; TCRdb's version includes in-frame clones alone and lacks a portion of them. Of around 180,000 clones in the sample, about 84% were seen once. This sequence originates from a woman aged 18-29 years in good health and CMV-seronegative. The specimen sequenced was PBMCs. The rearrangement uses TRBV7-9 and TRBJ2-7; tentative D call: TRBD2 (5 bases). This CDR3 is CASSRFPVFVESGYEQYF. Here the CDR3 DNA reads TGTGCCAGCAGCCGATTTCCGGTTTTCGTAGAATCGGGGTACGAGCAGTACTTC.